This TCR beta chain was observed in a study of shared clonotypes between healthy human individuals. Background on the study: Donors were two women and a few men aged 18 to 49. CD4 naive cells filled three plates per donor, CD4 memory three, CD8 naive two and CD8 memory one. Study results and limitations: Approximately 5% was the fraction of naive CD4 clonotypes found shared across a handful of donors.

The split of CD4+ cells yielded CD45RA+ naive and CD45RA-negative memory subsets. CDR3 length: 15 residues. Germline CDR1 reads SGHRS; CDR2 reads YFSETQ. The V segment lost 4 bases and the J segment 3 bases; nucleotides outside the gene matches: 5. Libraries were prepared by immunoSEQ multiplex PCR; TCRdb keeps only in-frame clonotypes and omits some of them. The data hold 800,000 to 1,200,000 clones, with around 82% observed a single time. For this clone: Its antigen is still unknown.

The receptor comes from a man between 18 and 29 years old in good health. Some clones in this sample may be carry-over from other donors' samples. This sequence joins TRBV5-1 and TRBJ2-7, with 12 bases lining up with TRBD2. The specimen was memory CD4+ T cells from PBMCs. Subset meaning: CD45RA-negative fraction. CDR3 protein: CASSPRTSGNYEQYF. CDR3 sequence (DNA): TGCGCCAGCAGCCCCCGGACTAGCGGGAACTACGAGCAGTACTTC.